This paragraph reports one T cell receptor (beta chain). This clone was observed many times. Its antigen is unknown. Base quality data are lacking; no much larger clone is found one base away. These data originate in a study of blood T cell repertoires in COVID-19 (dated by TCRdb to about 2020). About the investigation overall: Samples covering the acute and convalescent phases of COVID-19 were provided by collaborators in the United States, Italy and Spain. The material from the prospective study consisted of cDNA or gDNA derived from T cells, B-cell-depleted T cells, or PBMCs. Deeply sampled blood TCRbeta repertoires from subjects exposed to, actively infected with, or recovered from COVID-19 were included in the dataset. The repertoires were released in a freely available public database meant as a resource for research on the immune response to SARS-CoV-2. The samples were drawn from two sources: the first 160 participants of the ongoing ImmuneRACE study, and about 1,300 subjects contributed by 6 global collaborators. The sample metadata nearly always contained a de-identified subject ID, COVID-19 status, age in years and sex. Where available, HLA class I and class II types were taken from metadata supplied by the sample provider and were not determined by assay-based typing. Results and caveats for the whole study, not just this receptor: The amount of clinical and demographic metadata varied by source and participant and was provided uncurated.

TCRbeta CDR3 regions were amplified from genomic DNA by means of the immunoSEQ Assay, a bias-controlled multiplex PCR. For the original study's pipeline: Within the assay, amplification of reference gene primers was used to estimate how many nucleated cells each sample contained. To quantify the absolute abundance of each unique TCRbeta CDR3 rearrangement, sequence reads were collapsed and filtered. For each sample, productive Simpson clonality was calculated as the square root of Simpson's diversity index over productive rearrangements. TCRdb took this table from immuneACCESS and kept in-frame rearrangements with V and J called. Such tables lack part of the clones; where checked against another copy, unresolved V genes explain under half of the gap, and the rest is unexplained. V and J calls and clone size are given by that table; D and trimming were obtained from the DNA. Across this sample there are 210,000 or so clones, with 80% to 90% seen only once. The ten largest clones take up roughly 2.6% of the sample.

One collaborating source in Seattle enrolled patients during active infection and followed them longitudinally through the course of disease. Collaborating institutions collected whole blood in K2EDTA tubes following their own protocols. For TCRbeta analysis, collaborator samples were shipped as frozen whole blood, as isolated PBMCs, or as DNA extracted from either sample type. CDR1 is given as SGHRS and CDR2 as YFSETQ, both from the germline V gene. V sheds 0 bases and J sheds 8 bases, leaving 14 bases between their ends. Measured from the cysteine to the phenylalanine, the CDR3 is 14 residues long. The sequence is cut down to CDR3 DNA, 42 bases in frame from base 1.

The chain couples TRBV5-1 to TRBJ1-2; matching of 6 bases hints at TRBD1 as the D gene. The clonotype originates from a man aged 25 to 40 with COVID-19, enrolled during active disease. Sample: peripheral blood. The nucleotide sequence reads as follows: TGCGCCAGCAGCTTGGTACAGGGACGGCGAGGCTACACCTTC. Translated, this is CASSLVQGRRGYTF.